Here is one T cell receptor beta chain with its context. This clone was recorded a few times. Its antigen remains unidentified. No quality values exist for individual bases; no much larger clone is one base distant. TCRbeta CDR3 regions were amplified from genomic DNA using the immunoSEQ Assay, a bias-controlled multiplex PCR. The study's own analysis went as follows. Nucleated cell counts per sample were estimated from amplification of reference gene primers within the assay. To quantify the absolute abundance of each unique TCRbeta CDR3 rearrangement, sequence reads were collapsed and filtered. For each sample, productive Simpson clonality was calculated as the square root of Simpson's diversity index over productive rearrangements. TCRdb's version of the immuneACCESS table is confined to in-frame rearrangements and falls short of the full clone set. An unresolved V gene accounts for under half of the shortfall where checked; the remainder is of unknown origin. V, J and clone size derive from that table, while D and trimming were established from the DNA sequence. The sample table lists fewer than 450,000 clones, about 93% of them with a count of one. Less than 3.5% of the sample comes from the top ten.

These data come from a study of blood T cell repertoires in COVID-19 (dated by TCRdb to the early 2020s). A note on the overall study: Collaborator samples came from the United States, Italy and Spain and covered acute and convalescent phases of COVID-19. Samples were obtained from the ongoing ImmuneRACE study (first 160 participants) and from 1,200 or so subjects provided by 6 global collaborators. Subjects who had been exposed to COVID-19, were actively infected with it, or had recovered from it provided the deeply sampled blood TCRbeta repertoires that made up the dataset. A de-identified subject ID, COVID-19 status, age in years and sex were almost always included in the sample metadata. HLA class I and class II types, where available, came from metadata supplied by the sample provider rather than from assay-based typing. The repertoires were released in a freely available public database meant as a resource for research on the immune response to SARS-CoV-2. The material from the prospective study consisted of cDNA or gDNA derived from T cells, B-cell-depleted T cells, or PBMCs.

Another Seattle source contributed samples from volunteer blood donors who had recovered from COVID-19. The collaborating institutions used their own protocols to collect whole blood in K2EDTA tubes. Collaborator samples were shipped for TCRbeta analysis as frozen whole blood, isolated PBMCs, or DNA extracted from either sample type. Study-wide conclusions, independent of this receptor: Clinical and demographic metadata were provided uncurated, with the amount varying by source and participant.

Spanning cysteine to phenylalanine, the CDR3 consists of 13 amino acids. Only the CDR3 portion is preserved as DNA: 39 bases, with reading frame beginning at the first base. In the germline V gene, CDR1 corresponds to MNHEY and CDR2 to SVGEGT. The V and J ends are trimmed by 6 bases and 3 bases, leaving 11 bases between them. The chain joins TRBV6-2 or TRBV6-3 to TRBJ1-1; the D gene is not confidently resolved. The origin of this receptor is a woman younger than 35 who had recovered from COVID-19. The sequencing sample was made of peripheral blood. Here the CDR3 is given as CASRYEGDTEAFF. The sequenced DNA is TGTGCCAGCAGGTACGAAGGAGACACTGAAGCTTTCTTT.